This T cell receptor (beta chain) was documented in a study of T cells in Graves' hyperthyroidism and ophthalmopathy. Study results and limitations: The model made its ophthalmopathy prediction, and onset followed a median approximately 6 months later. Ophthalmopathy cases were set apart from stable hyperthyroidism by a 13 V-J model.

The germline CDR1 and CDR2 sequences are MDHEN and SYDVKM. CDR3 length equals 16 residues. V lost 5 bases and J 4 bases, leaving 19 bases between the germline ends. Amplified TCR beta CDR3 regions came from RNA transcripts. The study used the HTBI primer set for a first-round RT-PCR of the TCR CDR3. TCRdb independently ran MiXCR on the multiplex PCR reads; one entry per CDR3 protein. The sample lists about 270,000 distinct CDR3 sequences; approximately 20% were seen once. From 10 ml of fresh peripheral blood, PBMCs were isolated. This clonotype was seen a handful of times. Its antigen is not known. The gene calls are TRBV28 and TRBJ2-3, with D possibly matching TRBD2 (6 bases). The sequencing sample was made of blood. The TCR comes from a man aged 25 to 40 with Graves' ophthalmopathy. The CDR3 bases are TGTGCCAGCAGTCGGACGACTAGAATCTTAGCAGATACGCAGTATTTT. It specifies CASSRTTRILADTQYF.